This T cell receptor (beta chain) derives from a study of shared clonotypes between healthy human individuals. This table comes from immunoSEQ multiplex PCR, and its TCRdb copy is limited to in-frame clones, with some not included. The data show hundreds of thousands of clones, roughly 96% seen once. Naive-designated CD8 cells lacked CD45RO, were positively enriched for CCR7, and omitted terminally differentiated effector memory CD45RA+ cells. With respect to this clone: The antigen remains unidentified.

Whole-study findings and limits: Shared clonotypes: 4.5% to 6% naive CD4, roughly 3.8% naive CD8, about 2.2% memory CD4, 0.4% memory CD8.

This CDR3 is built from 15 residues. Germline V CDR1 and CDR2: SGHRS, YFSETQ. The V and J ends lost 0 bases and 4 bases, in that order; junction bases with no gene match: 5. Sequencing was carried out using naive CD8+ T cells sorted from blood. This TCR came from a woman aged 25-40 years in good health. The rearrangement joins TRBV5-1 to TRBJ2-7, with 9 nucleotides matching TRBD1. The DNA of the CDR3 is TGCGCCAGCAGCTTGGGGCCCGGGACAGGGTACGAGCAGTACTTC. Its protein is CASSLGPGTGYEQYF. The full variable domain, with the rest looked up from reference TRBV5-1 and TRBJ2-7, is KAGVTQTPRYLIKTRGQQVTLSCSPISGHRSVSWYQQTPGQGLQFLFEYFSETQRNKGNFPGRFSGRQFSNSRSEMNVSTLELGDSALYLCASSLGPGTGYEQYFGPGTRLTVT.